This TCR beta chain was sequenced in a study of identical twins' blood T cells. Study summary: About 6 alpha and about 6 beta libraries together yielded 50 million to 65 million reads.

The CDR3 has 16 residues. Trimming left V 1 base short and J 1 base short, with 11 bases between. CDR1 and CDR2 (germline): SGHRS, YFSETQ. Findings and caveats of the study: Twins shared about as many clonotypes as their cloneset sizes predicted. Top TCRbeta clonotypes were shared more with twin than unrelated donors.

Per the study methods: Each donor had about 100,000 to nearly 550,000 clonotypes. MiXCR, run by TCRdb on the 5' RACE reads, gives a single entry per CDR3 protein. TCRdb's processing, not the authors' own work, is the source of the V and J calls. The table has 400,000 or so distinct CDR3 sequences, roughly 27% seen once; the top ten hold about 6%. About this clonotype itself: Its matching antigen is unknown.

The receptor comes from a woman aged 18 to 55 in good health. The sequencing input was PBMCs. The genes are TRBV5-1 and TRBJ2-2; D unclear. CDR3 protein: CASSLLLLVNTGELFF. The CDR3 region has the DNA TGCGCCAGCAGCTTGTTACTCCTAGTGAACACCGGGGAGCTGTTTTTT.